One and the same sample provided the 9 T cell receptor beta chains below, sequenced in a study of T cells in Graves' hyperthyroidism and ophthalmopathy. There were TCR beta CDR3 regions amplified from RNA transcripts. RT-PCR in the first round (using the HTBI primer set) targeted the TCR CDR3. TCRdb used MiXCR to reprocess the multiplex PCR reads, holding one entry per CDR3 protein. The profile shows around 580,000 distinct CDR3 sequences, around 46% of them singletons. Material: peripheral blood or thyroid tissue (not recorded which). These receptors originate from a woman under 30 with Graves' hyperthyroidism.

The rearrangement links TRBV2 to TRBJ1-5, with 7 nucleotides matching TRBD1. The CDR3 length is 15 residues. The V gene's germline CDR1 is SNHLY and CDR2 FYNNEI. J was trimmed by 7 bases and V by 6 bases; bases with no gene match: 12. CDR3 in amino acids: CASRYRTGGQQPQHF. CDR3 bases: TGTGCCAGCAGATACCGGACAGGAGGGCAGCAGCCCCAGCATTTT.

J is TRBJ1-6 and V is TRBV6-1, with D perhaps matching TRBD1 (5 bases). Germline CDR1 is MNHNS and CDR2 is SASEGT. This CDR3 has 15 residues. V was trimmed by 5 bases and J by 6 bases, leaving 14 bases between them. The CDR3 protein is CASSYVGGVNSPLHF. The CDR3 DNA reads as TGTGCCAGCAGTTACGTCGGGGGGGTTAATTCACCCCTCCACTTT.

The V and J genes are TRBV5-1 and TRBJ2-3; a possible D gene is TRBD2 (6 bases). CDR1 is SGHRS, CDR2 YFSETQ, per germline. V lost 0 bases and J lost 11, with 13 bases in between. The CDR3 has 13 residues. CDR3 sequence: CASSLVIGSEQYF. DNA for the CDR3: TGCGCCAGCAGCTTGGTTATCGGGAGCGAGCAGTATTTT.

The V and J genes are TRBV4-1 and TRBJ2-7; 10 bases match TRBD2. Germline trimming cut 2 bases from V and 0 bases from J; bases unmatched to any gene: 7. The germline V gene encodes CDR1 MGHRA and CDR2 YSYEKL. This CDR3 has 17 residues. CDR3 amino acids: CASSQITSGISSYEQYF. In nucleotides, the CDR3 is TGCGCCAGCAGCCAAATCACTAGCGGGATAAGCTCCTACGAGCAGTACTTC.

Ten or more counts support this clonotype. The rearrangement uses TRBV4-1 and TRBJ1-4, with no clear D. This CDR3 has 15 amino acids. Germline CDR1 MGHRA, CDR2 YSYEKL. Trimming took off 0 bases at V and 2 bases at J, with 7 bases between the two ends. The CDR3 is CASSQDSLTNEKLFF. The CDR3 DNA reads TGCGCCAGCAGCCAAGACAGTCTCACTAATGAAAAACTGTTTTTT.

This sequence joins TRBV7-9 and TRBJ1-2; D gene uncertain. Germline V CDR1 and CDR2: SEHNR, FQNEAQ (reference sequence). Trimming removed 2 bases from V and 10 bases from J, with 8 bases in between. The CDR3 loop spans 11 amino acids. In DNA, the CDR3 is TGTGCCAGCAGCTTAAACGGGGTCTACACCTTC. It specifies CASSLNGVYTF.

Many counts were recorded for this clonotype. Written as DNA, the CDR3 is TGTGCCAGCAGTGCCGGCTCCGGACAGGGGGACGGCTACACCTTC. This encodes CASSAGSGQGDGYTF. The chain links TRBV6-1 to TRBJ1-2; 10 bases align to TRBD1. This CDR3 is built from 15 residues. V trimming: 4 bases; J trimming: 8 bases; junction bases outside the gene matches: 10. Germline CDR1 MNHNS, CDR2 SASEGT.

Many counts were recorded for this clonotype. This chain links TRBV6-5 with TRBJ1-2, with 7 bases lining up with TRBD1. Germline loops: CDR1 MNHEY, CDR2 SVGAGI. V gave up 0 bases and J gave up 1 base; unmatched junction bases: 2. CDR3 length equals 15 residues. The chain's CDR3 is CASSYSRDSNYGYTF. The CDR3 DNA follows: TGTGCCAGCAGTTACTCCCGGGACAGTAACTATGGCTACACCTTC.

The chain employs TRBV20-1 and TRBJ2-7; 12 nucleotides align to TRBD2. The V gene's germline CDR1 is DFQATT and CDR2 SNEGSKA (reference sequence). V was pared by 2 bases and J by 6 bases, with 2 bases of the junction left unmatched. This CDR3 comprises 13 residues. CDR3 coding DNA: TGCAGTGCTAGACTAGCGGGAGGGAGCGAGCAGTACTTC. This translates into CSARLAGGSEQYF.